Presented here are 14 T cell receptor beta chains from one specimen sequenced in a study of blood T cell repertoires in COVID-19. Repertoires were generated with immunoSEQ multiplex PCR, while TCRdb's copy carries only in-frame clones and drops some. In the table there are a few hundred thousand clones, roughly nine tenths of which are singletons. Sequenced material: peripheral blood. The receptor source for this set is a woman in her 30s with COVID-19, enrolled during active disease.

The count of this clone is one. The chain uses TRBV11-2 and TRBJ1-3; D possibly corresponds to TRBD1 (5 bases). Trimming took 1 base from V and 6 from J, leaving 19 bases between them. Germline V gene lookup returns CDR1 SGHAT and CDR2 FQNNGV. The CDR3 consists of 17 residues. CDR3 sequence reads: CASSLGEMGERENTIYF. CDR3 coding DNA: TGTGCCAGCAGCTTAGGGGAAATGGGGGAGCGGGAAAACACCATATATTTT.

Notes on this clone: The junction does not match germline at one end; this may be a read error. This chain uses TRBV24-1 with TRBJ2-3; 10 nucleotides align to TRBD1. CDR1 is KGHDR and CDR2 is SFDVKD in the germline V gene. There are 15 residues in the CDR3. This CDR3 is CATRDSGQGSDTQYF. The CDR3, as DNA: TGTGCCACCAGGGATTCGGGACAGGGGTCAGATACGCAGTATTTT.

The chain combines TRBV9 with TRBJ1-1; weak D call: TRBD1 (5 bases). The CDR3 is 16 residues long. Trimming took 0 bases from V and 6 from J, leaving 18 bases between them. CDR1 and CDR2 from the germline V gene are SGDLS and YYNGEE. For the CDR3, the DNA is TGTGCCAGCAGCGTAGGAGGCTCGGGGCGCGGGGCTGAAGCTTTCTTT. Protein product: CASSVGGSGRGAEAFF.

This rearrangement joins TRBV7-2 to TRBJ1-5; TRBD1 matches 8 bases. Losses at the gene ends were 1 base for V and 6 bases for J; bases not matched to a gene: 5. The CDR3 has 15 residues. In germline, CDR1 is SGHTA, CDR2 FQGNSA. CDR3 in amino acids: CASSLESGGGQPQHF. The CDR3 DNA reads as TGTGCCAGCAGCTTAGAATCAGGGGGCGGTCAGCCCCAGCATTTT.

The gene calls are TRBV27 and TRBJ2-1, with 12 positions matching TRBD2. Germline V gives CDR1 MNHEY, CDR2 SMNVEV (reference sequence). This CDR3 contains 17 residues. Unmatched junction bases numbered 12, after V lost 5 bases and J lost 7 bases. CDR3 in amino acids: CASSPARTSGITNEQFF. The DNA for the CDR3 is TGTGCCAGCAGTCCGGCCCGGACTAGCGGGATTACGAATGAGCAGTTCTTC.

This chain's CDR3 is CASSQEQGGGTEAFF. The CDR3 DNA reads as TGTGCCAGCAGCCAGGAACAGGGAGGGGGCACTGAAGCTTTCTTT. The genes are TRBV3-1 (or the pseudogene TRBV3-2) and TRBJ1-1; TRBD1 is a possible D gene (6 bases). Trimming stripped 3 bases from V and 4 bases from J, with 15 bases between. The CDR3 length is 15 residues. Germline values: CDR1 LGHDT, CDR2 YNNKEL (reference sequence).

The rearrangement uses TRBV24-1 and TRBJ2-7; tentative D call: TRBD1 (5 bases). V lost 7 bases and J 6 bases, leaving 12 bases between the germline ends. This CDR3 has 12 amino acids. Looked up from germline, CDR1 is KGHDR and CDR2 is SFDVKD. The CDR3 loop is CATSQGSGEQYF. CDR3 in DNA: TGTGCCACCAGCCAGGGATCCGGCGAGCAGTACTTC.

This clone has only a few counts. V gene TRBV2 combines with J gene TRBJ2-7, with 9 bases aligning to TRBD1. CDR1 and CDR2 (germline): SNHLY, FYNNEI. The length of the CDR3 is 12 residues. Trimming at V came to 8 bases and at J to 5 bases, leaving 4 bases not matched to a gene. The CDR3 nucleotides are TGTGCCAGCGGGACAGGGAGACACGAGCAGTACTTC. This gives the protein CASGTGRHEQYF. Based on the CDR3 plus reference TRBV2 and TRBJ2-7, the full variable domain is EPEVTQTPSHQVTQMGQEVILRCVPISNHLYFYWYRQILGQKVEFLVSFYNNEISEKSEIFDDQFSVERPDGSNFTLKIRSTKLEDSAMYFCASGTGRHEQYFGPGTRLTVT.

This rearrangement joins TRBV2 to TRBJ1-4; D is perhaps TRBD1 (6 bases). This CDR3 region has 14 residues. Germline V gene data show CDR1 as SNHLY and CDR2 as FYNNEI. The V end was cut by 6 bases, the J end by 8 bases, with 16 bases between. CDR3 amino acids: CASRGDTGREKLFF. CDR3 DNA: TGTGCCAGCAGAGGGGACACAGGGAGAGAAAAACTGTTTTTT.

This rearrangement joins TRBV30 to TRBJ2-1, with 7 bases aligning to TRBD1. CDR1 GTSNPN and CDR2 SVGIG come from the germline V gene (reference sequence). J lost 5 bases, V lost 3 bases, and 10 bases had no gene match. The CDR3 loop spans 15 amino acids. The CDR3 protein is CAWSPGQPGHNEQFF. Written as DNA, the CDR3 is TGTGCCTGGAGCCCGGGACAGCCCGGCCACAATGAGCAGTTCTTC.

V is TRBV5-1 and J is TRBJ2-3; 9 nucleotides align to TRBD2. Germline V gene data show CDR1 as SGHRS and CDR2 as YFSETQ. The CDR3 runs to 14 residues. After removal of 5 bases from V and 1 base from J, the junction contained 2 bases not matched to a gene. CDR3 nucleotide sequence: TGCGCCAGCAGGTGGACTAGCGGCACAGATACGCAGTATTTT. Its translation is CASRWTSGTDTQYF. Full variable domain (outside the CDR3, taken from reference TRBV5-1 and TRBJ2-3): KAGVTQTPRYLIKTRGQQVTLSCSPISGHRSVSWYQQTPGQGLQFLFEYFSETQRNKGNFPGRFSGRQFSNSRSEMNVSTLELGDSALYLCASRWTSGTDTQYFGPGTRLTVL.

This clone has only one observation. The V and J genes are TRBV15 and TRBJ2-3; the D gene is possibly TRBD2 (6 bases). In germline, CDR1 is LNHNV, CDR2 YYDKDF (reference sequence). CDR3 length: 17 amino acids. Trimming removed 4 bases from V and 6 bases from J, with 23 bases in between. The CDR3 sequence: CATSKDDLRDGRDTQYF. In DNA, the CDR3 is TGTGCCACCAGCAAGGATGATCTGCGGGATGGCAGGGATACGCAGTATTTT.

The V call is TRBV10-2, the J call TRBJ2-3, with 8 bases identical to TRBD2. Germline V CDR1 and CDR2: WSHSY, SAAADI. The CDR3 loop spans 15 amino acids. The V segment lost 4 bases and the J segment 4 bases; nucleotides outside the gene matches: 7. The CDR3 bases are TGCGCCAGCAGTGGGTGGCGGGAGGTGGCAGATACGCAGTATTTT. Amino acids: CASSGWREVADTQYF.

This clone was found once. The rearrangement joins TRBV6-5 to TRBJ1-2; D is unclear. Trimming removed 8 bases at V and 0 bases at J, with 10 bases between. CDR3 length: 13 residues. Germline CDR1 is MNHEY and CDR2 is SVGAGI. The CDR3, as DNA: TGTGCCAGCTCCCCCGGAGCTAACTATGGCTACACCTTC. Its translation is CASSPGANYGYTF.